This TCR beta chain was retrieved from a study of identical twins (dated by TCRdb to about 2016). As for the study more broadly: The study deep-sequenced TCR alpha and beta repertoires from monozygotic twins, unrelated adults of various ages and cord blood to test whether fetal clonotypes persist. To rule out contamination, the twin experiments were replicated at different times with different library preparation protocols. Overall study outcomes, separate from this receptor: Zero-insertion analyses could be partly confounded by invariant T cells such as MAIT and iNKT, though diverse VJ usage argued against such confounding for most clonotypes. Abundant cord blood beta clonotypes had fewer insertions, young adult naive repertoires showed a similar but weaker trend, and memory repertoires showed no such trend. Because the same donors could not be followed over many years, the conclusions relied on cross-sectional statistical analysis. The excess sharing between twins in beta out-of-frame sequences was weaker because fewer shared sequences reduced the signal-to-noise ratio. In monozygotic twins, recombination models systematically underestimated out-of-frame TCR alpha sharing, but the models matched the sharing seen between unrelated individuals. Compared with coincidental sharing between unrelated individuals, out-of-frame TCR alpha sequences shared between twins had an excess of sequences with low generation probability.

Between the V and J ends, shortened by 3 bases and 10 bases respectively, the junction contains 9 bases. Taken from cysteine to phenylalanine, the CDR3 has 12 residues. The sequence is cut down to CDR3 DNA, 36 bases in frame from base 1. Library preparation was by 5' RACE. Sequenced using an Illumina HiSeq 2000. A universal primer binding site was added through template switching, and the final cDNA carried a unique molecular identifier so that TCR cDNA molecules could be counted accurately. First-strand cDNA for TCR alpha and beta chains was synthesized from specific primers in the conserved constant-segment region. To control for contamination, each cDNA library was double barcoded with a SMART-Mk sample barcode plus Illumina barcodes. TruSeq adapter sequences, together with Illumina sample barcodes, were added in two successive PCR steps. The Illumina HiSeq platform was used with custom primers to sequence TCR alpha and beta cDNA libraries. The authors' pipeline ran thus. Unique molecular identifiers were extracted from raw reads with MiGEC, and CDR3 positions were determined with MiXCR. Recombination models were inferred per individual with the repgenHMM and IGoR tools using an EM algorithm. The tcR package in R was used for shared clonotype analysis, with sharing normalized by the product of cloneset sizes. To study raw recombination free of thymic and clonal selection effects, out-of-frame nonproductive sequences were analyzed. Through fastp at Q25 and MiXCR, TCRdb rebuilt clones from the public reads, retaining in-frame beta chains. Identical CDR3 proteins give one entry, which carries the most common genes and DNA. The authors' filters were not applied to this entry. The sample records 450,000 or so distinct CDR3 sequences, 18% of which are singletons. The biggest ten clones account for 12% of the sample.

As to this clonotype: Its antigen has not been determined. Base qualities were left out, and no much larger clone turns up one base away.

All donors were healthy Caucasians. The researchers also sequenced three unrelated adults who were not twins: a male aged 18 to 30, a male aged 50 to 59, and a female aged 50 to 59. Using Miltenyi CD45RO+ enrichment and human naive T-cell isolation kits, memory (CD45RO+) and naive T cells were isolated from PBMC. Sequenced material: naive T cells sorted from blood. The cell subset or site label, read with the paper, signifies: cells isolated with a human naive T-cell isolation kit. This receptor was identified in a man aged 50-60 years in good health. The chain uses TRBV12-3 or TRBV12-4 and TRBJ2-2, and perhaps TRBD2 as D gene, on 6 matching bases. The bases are TGTGCCAGCAGTTTCGGGGGTGTGGAGCTGTTTTTT. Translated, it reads CASSFGGVELFF.